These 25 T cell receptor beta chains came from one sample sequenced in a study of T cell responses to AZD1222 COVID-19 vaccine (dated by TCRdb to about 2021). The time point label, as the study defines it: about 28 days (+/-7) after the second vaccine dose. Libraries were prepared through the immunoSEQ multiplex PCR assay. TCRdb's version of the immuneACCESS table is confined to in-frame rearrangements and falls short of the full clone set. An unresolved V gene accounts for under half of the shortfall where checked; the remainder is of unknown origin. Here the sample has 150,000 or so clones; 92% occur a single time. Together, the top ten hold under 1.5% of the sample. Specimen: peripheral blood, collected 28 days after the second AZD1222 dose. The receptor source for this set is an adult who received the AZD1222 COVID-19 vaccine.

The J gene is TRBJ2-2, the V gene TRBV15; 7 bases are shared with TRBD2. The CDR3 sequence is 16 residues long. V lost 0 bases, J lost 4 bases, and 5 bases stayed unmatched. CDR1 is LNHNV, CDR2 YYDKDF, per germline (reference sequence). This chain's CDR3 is CATSRDGGGVTGELFF. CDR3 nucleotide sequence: TGTGCCACCAGCAGAGATGGGGGAGGGGTCACCGGGGAGCTGTTTTTT.

The CDR3: CASSLDGSSYNEQFF. In nucleotides, the CDR3 is TGTGCCAGCAGCTTGGACGGGAGCTCCTACAATGAGCAGTTCTTC. The J gene is TRBJ2-1, the V gene TRBV7-9, with a tentative D call TRBD2 (6 bases). CDR1 SEHNR and CDR2 FQNEAQ come from the germline V gene (reference sequence). V was pared by 3 bases and J by 0 bases, with 9 bases between. The CDR3 is 15 residues long.

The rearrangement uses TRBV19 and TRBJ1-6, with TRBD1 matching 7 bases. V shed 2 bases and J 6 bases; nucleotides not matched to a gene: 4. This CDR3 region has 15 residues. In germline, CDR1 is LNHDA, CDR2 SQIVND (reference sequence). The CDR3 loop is CASSILGQFNSPLHF. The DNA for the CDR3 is TGTGCCAGTAGTATATTGGGACAGTTTAATTCACCCCTCCACTTT.

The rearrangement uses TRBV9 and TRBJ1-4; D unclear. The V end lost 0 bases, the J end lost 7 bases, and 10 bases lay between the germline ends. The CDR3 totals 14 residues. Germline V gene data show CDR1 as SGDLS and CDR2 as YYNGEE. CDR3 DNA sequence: TGTGCCAGCAGCGTAGCCACTCGGTTTGAAAAACTGTTTTTT. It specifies CASSVATRFEKLFF.

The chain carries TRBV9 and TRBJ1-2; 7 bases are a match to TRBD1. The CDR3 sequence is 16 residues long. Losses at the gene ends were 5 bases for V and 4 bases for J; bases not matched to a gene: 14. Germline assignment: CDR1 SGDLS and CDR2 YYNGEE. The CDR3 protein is CASSGTRQGLTYGYTF. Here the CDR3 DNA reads TGTGCCAGCAGTGGGACGAGACAGGGCCTTACCTATGGCTACACCTTC.

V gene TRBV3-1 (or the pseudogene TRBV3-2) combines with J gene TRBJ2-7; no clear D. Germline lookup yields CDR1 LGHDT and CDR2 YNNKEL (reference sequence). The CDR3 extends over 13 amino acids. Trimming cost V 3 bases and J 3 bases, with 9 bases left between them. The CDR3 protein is CASSHGQIYEQYF. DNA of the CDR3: TGTGCCAGCAGCCACGGCCAGATCTACGAGCAGTACTTC.

CDR3 loop: CASSPAGVQETQYF. The CDR3 DNA reads TGTGCCAGCAGCCCCGCCGGGGTCCAAGAGACCCAGTACTTC. The gene calls are TRBV5-6 and TRBJ2-5; TRBD2 might be the D (5 bases). V was pared by 4 bases and J by 1 base, with 11 bases between. The CDR3 has 14 amino acids. Looked up from germline, CDR1 is SGHDT and CDR2 is YYEEEE.

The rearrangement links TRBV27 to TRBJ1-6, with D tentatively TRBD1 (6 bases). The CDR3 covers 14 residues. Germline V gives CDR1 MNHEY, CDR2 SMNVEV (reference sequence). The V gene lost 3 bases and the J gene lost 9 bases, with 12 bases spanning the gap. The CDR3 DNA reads TGTGCCAGCAGTTTTCAGGGGATCGGTTCACCCCTCCACTTT. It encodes CASSFQGIGSPLHF.

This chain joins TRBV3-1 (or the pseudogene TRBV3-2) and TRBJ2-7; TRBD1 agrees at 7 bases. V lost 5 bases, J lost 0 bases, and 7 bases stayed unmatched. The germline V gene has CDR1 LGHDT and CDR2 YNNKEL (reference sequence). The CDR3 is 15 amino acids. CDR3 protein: CASSTGQVLSYEQYF. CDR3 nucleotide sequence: TGTGCCAGCAGCACCGGACAGGTCCTCTCCTACGAGCAGTACTTC.

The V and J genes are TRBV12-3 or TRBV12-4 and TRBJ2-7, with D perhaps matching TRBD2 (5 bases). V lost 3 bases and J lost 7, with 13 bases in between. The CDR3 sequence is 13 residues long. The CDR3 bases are TGTGCCAGCAGTTTGGGCCAGCCGGGAGAGCAGTACTTC. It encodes CASSLGQPGEQYF.

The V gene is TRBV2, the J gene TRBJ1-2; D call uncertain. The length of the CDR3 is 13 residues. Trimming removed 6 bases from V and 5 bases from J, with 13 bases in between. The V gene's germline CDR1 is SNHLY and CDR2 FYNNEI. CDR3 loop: CASSLSGIYGYTF. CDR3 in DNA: TGTGCCAGCAGCCTCTCCGGCATATATGGCTACACCTTC.

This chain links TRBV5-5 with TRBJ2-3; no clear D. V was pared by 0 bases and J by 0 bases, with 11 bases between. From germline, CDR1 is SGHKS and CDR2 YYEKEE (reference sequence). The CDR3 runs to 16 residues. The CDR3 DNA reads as TGTGCCAGCAGCTTGGAGGGCGGTCCTAGCACAGATACGCAGTATTTT. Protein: CASSLEGGPSTDTQYF.

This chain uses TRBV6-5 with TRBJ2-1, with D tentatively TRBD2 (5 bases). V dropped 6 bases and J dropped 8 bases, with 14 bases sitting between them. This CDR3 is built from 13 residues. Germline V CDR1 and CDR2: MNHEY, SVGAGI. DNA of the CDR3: TGTGCCAGCAGAGAGGGAGCTAGTCATGAGCAGTTCTTC. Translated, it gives CASREGASHEQFF.

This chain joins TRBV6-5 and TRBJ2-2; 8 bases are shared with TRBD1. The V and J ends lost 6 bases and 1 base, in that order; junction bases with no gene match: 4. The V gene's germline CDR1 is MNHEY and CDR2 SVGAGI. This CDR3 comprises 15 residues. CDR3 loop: CASSSGQGNTGELFF. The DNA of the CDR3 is TGTGCCAGCAGCAGCGGACAGGGGAACACCGGGGAGCTGTTTTTT.

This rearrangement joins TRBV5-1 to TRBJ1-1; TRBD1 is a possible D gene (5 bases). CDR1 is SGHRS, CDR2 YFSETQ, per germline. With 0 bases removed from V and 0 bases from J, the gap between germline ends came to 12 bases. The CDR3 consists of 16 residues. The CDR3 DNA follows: TGCGCCAGCAGCTTGGAGGGCAGGGCGATGAACACTGAAGCTTTCTTT. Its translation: CASSLEGRAMNTEAFF. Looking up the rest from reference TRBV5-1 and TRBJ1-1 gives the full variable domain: KAGVTQTPRYLIKTRGQQVTLSCSPISGHRSVSWYQQTPGQGLQFLFEYFSETQRNKGNFPGRFSGRQFSNSRSEMNVSTLELGDSALYLCASSLEGRAMNTEAFFGQGTRLTVV.

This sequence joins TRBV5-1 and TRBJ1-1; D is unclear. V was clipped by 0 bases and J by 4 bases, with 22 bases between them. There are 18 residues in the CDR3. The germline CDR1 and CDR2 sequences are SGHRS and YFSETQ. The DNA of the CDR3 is TGCGCCAGCAGCTTGGATGGCGAGACCCCCAAAAAGGGCACTGAAGCTTTCTTT. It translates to CASSLDGETPKKGTEAFF.

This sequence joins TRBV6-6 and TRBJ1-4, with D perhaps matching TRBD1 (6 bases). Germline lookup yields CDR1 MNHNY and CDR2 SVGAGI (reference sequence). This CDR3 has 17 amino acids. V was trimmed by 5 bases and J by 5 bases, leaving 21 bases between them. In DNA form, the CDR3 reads TGTGCCAGCAGTCCAATCATCTCACAGGGCTTGAATGAAAAACTGTTTTTT. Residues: CASSPIISQGLNEKLFF.

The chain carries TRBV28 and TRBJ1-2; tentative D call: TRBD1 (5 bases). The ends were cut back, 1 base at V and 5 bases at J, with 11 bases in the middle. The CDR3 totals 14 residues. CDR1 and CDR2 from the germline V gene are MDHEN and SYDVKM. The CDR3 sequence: CASSLSRGGYGYTF. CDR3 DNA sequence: TGTGCCAGCAGTTTATCCCGGGGGGGGTATGGCTACACCTTC.

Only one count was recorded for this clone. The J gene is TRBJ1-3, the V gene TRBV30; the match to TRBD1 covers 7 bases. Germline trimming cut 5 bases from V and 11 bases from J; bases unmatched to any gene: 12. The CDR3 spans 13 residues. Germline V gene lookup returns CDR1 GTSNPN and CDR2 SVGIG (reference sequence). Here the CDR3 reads CAWDRGQKDAIYF. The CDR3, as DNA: TGTGCCTGGGATCGGGGACAGAAGGACGCCATATATTTT.

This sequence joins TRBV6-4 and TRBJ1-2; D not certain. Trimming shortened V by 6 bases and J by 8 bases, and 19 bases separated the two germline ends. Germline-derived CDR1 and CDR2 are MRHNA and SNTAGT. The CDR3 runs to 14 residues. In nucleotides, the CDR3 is TGTGCCAGCAGCCCCAAGCCCGGCCCCTCCGGCTACACCTTC. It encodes CASSPKPGPSGYTF.

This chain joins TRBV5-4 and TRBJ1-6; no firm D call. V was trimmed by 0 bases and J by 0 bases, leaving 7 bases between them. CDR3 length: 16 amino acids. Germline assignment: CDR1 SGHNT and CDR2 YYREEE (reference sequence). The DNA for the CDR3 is TGTGCCAGCAGCTTGGTGGGCGGCTCCTATAATTCACCCCTCCACTTT. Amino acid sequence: CASSLVGGSYNSPLHF.

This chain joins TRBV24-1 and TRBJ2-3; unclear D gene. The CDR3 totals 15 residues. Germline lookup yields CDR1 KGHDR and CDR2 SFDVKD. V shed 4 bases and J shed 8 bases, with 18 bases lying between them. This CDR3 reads CATSDPGERVATQYF. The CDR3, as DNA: TGTGCCACCAGTGACCCCGGCGAACGGGTAGCTACGCAGTATTTT.

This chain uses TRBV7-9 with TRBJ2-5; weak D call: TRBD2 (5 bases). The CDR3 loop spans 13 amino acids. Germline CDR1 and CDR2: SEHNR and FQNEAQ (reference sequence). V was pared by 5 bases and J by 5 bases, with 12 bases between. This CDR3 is CASSRTRGETQYF. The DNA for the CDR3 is TGTGCCAGCAGCCGGACTCGAGGGGAGACCCAGTACTTC. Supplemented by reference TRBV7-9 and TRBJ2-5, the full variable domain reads DTGVSQNPRHKITKRGQNVTFRCDPISEHNRLYWYRQTLGQGPEFLTYFQNEAQLEKSRLLSDRFSAERPKGSFSTLEIQRTEQGDSAMYLCASSRTRGETQYFGPGTRLLVL.

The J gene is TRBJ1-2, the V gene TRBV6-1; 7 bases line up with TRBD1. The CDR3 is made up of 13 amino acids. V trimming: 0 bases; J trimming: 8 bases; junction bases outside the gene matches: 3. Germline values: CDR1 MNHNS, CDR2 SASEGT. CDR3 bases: TGTGCCAGCAGTGAAGCGGGAGGGGGCGGCTACACCTTC. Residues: CASSEAGGGGYTF.

The CDR3, as DNA: TGTGCCAGTAGTATAGTAGCCCTGGAGGGCCTGAACACTGAAGCTTTCTTT. Its protein is CASSIVALEGLNTEAFF. The chain links TRBV19 to TRBJ1-1; D remains unclear. The CDR3 extends over 17 amino acids. CDR1 is LNHDA and CDR2 is SQIVND in the germline V gene (reference sequence). V dropped 1 base and J dropped 0 bases, with 15 bases sitting between them.